Listed below are T cell receptor beta chains from one sample, sequenced in a study of CD8+ T cells in alopecia areata. Some clones are missing from TCRdb's copy, which holds only in-frame ones; the method was immunoSEQ multiplex PCR. Among approximately 210,000 clones listed, 60% to 70% were seen once. Sequencing was performed on CD4+ T cells sorted from blood, taken at week 4, from a patient treated with tofacitinib. Every receptor here comes from a human donor with alopecia areata. The CDR3 runs from the conserved cysteine through the conserved F or W. A D gene is named only where the DNA matches it firmly. The size field is filled for only some rows; it gives once, few, many or a size class.

J gene,clone size,D gene,V gene,CDR3 length,CDR3 protein,CDR3 DNA
TRBJ2-7,.,TRBD1,TRBV7-2,14,CASSLRQGAYEQYF,TGTGCCAGCAGCTTACGACAGGGAGCCTACGAGCAGTACTTC
TRBJ1-1,.,.,TRBV7-2,17,CASSLAEIGALFTEAFF,TGTGCCAGCAGCTTAGCGGAAATAGGGGCCCTATTCACTGAAGCTTTCTTT
TRBJ1-5,.,.,TRBV29-1,12,CSVAGANQPQHF,TGCAGCGTTGCAGGGGCCAATCAGCCCCAGCATTTT
TRBJ1-1,.,.,TRBV7-9,13,CASSVTEGTEAFF,TGTGCCAGCAGCGTGACAGAAGGTACTGAAGCTTTCTTT
TRBJ2-5,.,TRBD2,TRBV6-6,14,CASSLAGGGETQYF,TGTGCCAGCAGCCTAGCGGGGGGAGGGGAGACCCAGTACTTC
TRBJ2-1,.,.,TRBV30,17,CAWSVLFRHRGHNEQFF,TGTGCCTGGAGTGTACTTTTTCGGCATCGGGGCCACAATGAGCAGTTCTTC
TRBJ1-2,.,.,TRBV5-1,15,CASSSGPSQSYGYTF,TGCGCCAGCAGCTCCGGACCGTCGCAATCCTATGGCTACACCTTC
TRBJ2-2,.,.,TRBV5-4,18,CASSPPVMGAVNTGELFF,TGTGCCAGCAGCCCCCCGGTCATGGGGGCGGTGAACACCGGGGAGCTGTTTTTT
TRBJ1-2,.,.,TRBV6-1,14,CASSEARQNYGYTF,TGTGCCAGCAGTGAAGCGCGGCAGAACTATGGCTACACCTTC
TRBJ2-5,.,.,TRBV7-9,13,CASSLDTTETQYF,TGTGCCAGCAGCTTAGATACCACGGAGACCCAGTACTTC
TRBJ1-2,once,.,TRBV2,12,CASRADGGSYTF,TGTGCCAGCAGAGCGGACGGAGGATCCTACACCTTC